A single sample gave rise to the 15 T cell receptor beta chains below, sequenced in a study of glioma-infiltrating T cells after dendritic cell vaccination. Method: immunoSEQ multiplex PCR; TCRdb's copy keeps in-frame clones and lacks some. This table holds about 92,000 clones, under 90% found once. Here the sequenced sample was blood, taken before dendritic cell vaccination. All receptors come from a human donor with glioblastoma.

V gene TRBV15 combines with J gene TRBJ2-2, with 9 bases fitting TRBD2. The CDR3 length is 16 residues. The germline gives CDR1 LNHNV, CDR2 YYDKDF (reference sequence). V was clipped by 3 bases and J by 7 bases; unmatched bases: 9. CDR3 sequence: CATSSLAGRPGGELFF. CDR3 coding DNA: TGTGCCACCAGCAGTCTAGCGGGGAGACCAGGCGGGGAGCTGTTTTTT.

The chain carries TRBV28 and TRBJ2-1; no definite D call. With 6 bases removed from V and 8 bases from J, the gap between germline ends came to 17 bases. The CDR3 has 14 residues. Germline V gene data show CDR1 as MDHEN and CDR2 as SYDVKM. CDR3 sequence (DNA): TGTGCCAGCAGCCCCATGAAGAGTATCTATGAGCAGTTCTTC. Translated, it gives CASSPMKSIYEQFF.

The chain couples TRBV16 to TRBJ2-1; the match to TRBD2 covers 8 bases. V was clipped by 3 bases and J by 8 bases; unmatched bases: 18. The CDR3 consists of 18 residues. Germline assignment: CDR1 KGHSY and CDR2 FQNENV. For the CDR3, the DNA is TGTGCCAGCAGCCATCTGGGGTTGCGGGGGGCGAGTCGAGATGAGCAGTTCTTC. This translates into CASSHLGLRGASRDEQFF.

The V call is TRBV19, the J call TRBJ2-7; the match to TRBD1 covers 9 bases. CDR3 length equals 14 residues. J lost 5 bases, V lost 2 bases, and 4 bases had no gene match. Germline V gene sequence: CDR1 LNHDA, CDR2 SQIVND (reference sequence). The CDR3 DNA follows: TGTGCCAGTAGTATACGGACAGGGGATAACGAGCAGTACTTC. Translating it yields CASSIRTGDNEQYF. Combining the CDR3 with reference TRBV19 and TRBJ2-7 gives the whole variable domain DGGITQSPKYLFRKEGQNVTLSCEQNLNHDAMYWYRQDPGQGLRLIYYSQIVNDFQKGDIAEGYSVSREKKESFPLTVTSAQKNPTAFYLCASSIRTGDNEQYFGPGTRLTVT.

This sequence joins TRBV27 and TRBJ2-1, with 8 nucleotides matching TRBD2. The germline V gene encodes CDR1 MNHEY and CDR2 SMNVEV (reference sequence). The CDR3 spans 16 residues. The trim removed 6 bases at V and 5 bases at J, leaving 12 bases unmatched. The CDR3 region has the DNA TGTGCCAGCAGACTCTTACTAAGCGGGAGAGACAATGAGCAGTTCTTC. The encoded protein is CASRLLLSGRDNEQFF.

The chain couples TRBV11-3 to TRBJ2-1; 8 nucleotides align to TRBD2. CDR1 and CDR2 from the germline V gene are SGHNT and YENEEA. Unmatched junction bases numbered 13, after V lost 3 bases and J lost 6 bases. This CDR3 is built from 17 residues. The CDR3 coding sequence is TGTGCCAGCAGCTTGGAGGTCGGGGGGGCTCTTTTCAATGAGCAGTTCTTC. Amino acids: CASSLEVGGALFNEQFF.

This clone was counted between two and nine times. This sequence joins TRBV4-1 and TRBJ1-2, with D perhaps matching TRBD1 (6 bases). The germline V and J ends were trimmed by 0 bases and 4 bases, with 12 bases remaining between them. Per the germline V gene, CDR1 is MGHRA and CDR2 is YSYEKL. This CDR3 has 15 residues. The CDR3 DNA sequence: TGCGCCAGCAGCCAAGACTCAGGGGTGAGCTATGGCTACACCTTC. Its protein is CASSQDSGVSYGYTF.

The V gene is TRBV5-1, the J gene TRBJ2-1; D is undetermined. The CDR3 has 12 amino acids. Germline V CDR1 and CDR2: SGHRS, YFSETQ. V lost 1 base and J lost 4, with 3 bases in between. The CDR3 DNA sequence: TGCGCCAGCAGCTTGCCATACAATGAGCAGTTCTTC. Translation: CASSLPYNEQFF. Variable domain in full (rest from reference TRBV5-1 and TRBJ2-1): KAGVTQTPRYLIKTRGQQVTLSCSPISGHRSVSWYQQTPGQGLQFLFEYFSETQRNKGNFPGRFSGRQFSNSRSEMNVSTLELGDSALYLCASSLPYNEQFFGPGTRLTVL.

The rearrangement joins TRBV18 to TRBJ2-5, with 8 bases matching TRBD1. This CDR3 comprises 14 residues. Losses at the gene ends were 3 bases for V and 2 bases for J; bases not matched to a gene: 2. CDR1 and CDR2 (germline): KGHSH, LQKENI. DNA for the CDR3: TGTGCCAGCTCACCTTGGACAGGGCAAGAGACCCAGTACTTC. Its protein product is CASSPWTGQETQYF.

This clone was counted between two and nine times. The chain is built from TRBV15 and TRBJ2-3; TRBD1 is a possible D gene (5 bases). Trimming cost V 7 bases and J 2 bases, with 13 bases left between them. This CDR3 is built from 14 residues. The germline CDR1 and CDR2 sequences are LNHNV and YYDKDF (reference sequence). CDR3 nucleotides: TGTGCCACCAAGATAGGGGCCAACACAGATACGCAGTATTTT. This codes for CATKIGANTDTQYF.

This rearrangement joins TRBV2 to TRBJ2-7; 8 nucleotides line up with TRBD1. Germline trimming cut 3 bases from V and 1 base from J; bases unmatched to any gene: 8. The germline V gene has CDR1 SNHLY and CDR2 FYNNEI. This CDR3 has 16 amino acids. The CDR3 spells CASSDRQGARSYEQYF. DNA for the CDR3: TGTGCCAGCAGTGATAGGCAGGGGGCGCGGTCCTACGAGCAGTACTTC.

The chain uses TRBV2 and TRBJ1-6, with D possibly TRBD1 on 5 matching bases. CDR3 length: 15 residues. Per the germline V gene, CDR1 is SNHLY and CDR2 is FYNNEI. V was trimmed by 1 base and J by 7 bases, leaving 11 bases between them. CDR3: CASSEEGKGNSPLHF. Here the CDR3 DNA reads TGTGCCAGCAGTGAAGAGGGTAAGGGGAATTCACCCCTCCACTTT.

This rearrangement joins TRBV5-6 to TRBJ1-3, with 8 bases that match TRBD1. The CDR3 totals 16 residues. The trim removed 4 bases at V and 0 bases at J, leaving 6 bases unmatched. Germline CDR1 is SGHDT and CDR2 is YYEEEE. The DNA for the CDR3 is TGTGCCAGCAGCCTGCCGGGACAGGACTCTGGAAACACCATATATTTT. It translates to CASSLPGQDSGNTIYF. Filled out from reference TRBV5-6 and TRBJ1-3, the complete variable domain reads DAGVTQSPTHLIKTRGQQVTLRCSPKSGHDTVSWYQQALGQGPQFIFQYYEEEERQRGNFPDRFSGHQFPNYSSELNVNALLLGDSALYLCASSLPGQDSGNTIYFGEGSWLTVV.

The genes are TRBV19 and TRBJ1-2; no clear D gene. CDR1 and CDR2 from the germline V gene are LNHDA and SQIVND (reference sequence). The CDR3 sequence is 13 residues long. Trimming stripped 5 bases from V and 6 bases from J, with 13 bases between. CDR3 nucleotides: TGTGCCAGTAGTCCCCAAGCCCACGATGGCTACACCTTC. Its protein is CASSPQAHDGYTF. The variable domain in full, completed from reference TRBV19 and TRBJ1-2, reads DGGITQSPKYLFRKEGQNVTLSCEQNLNHDAMYWYRQDPGQGLRLIYYSQIVNDFQKGDIAEGYSVSREKKESFPLTVTSAQKNPTAFYLCASSPQAHDGYTFGSGTRLTVV.

V gene TRBV19 combines with J gene TRBJ1-1; D is unclear. CDR3 length equals 12 residues. Germline V gene data show CDR1 as LNHDA and CDR2 as SQIVND (reference sequence). V was trimmed by 3 bases and J by 1 base, leaving 3 bases between them. The CDR3 bases are TGTGCCAGTAGTATGAGGAACACTGAAGCTTTCTTT. Translation gives CASSMRNTEAFF.